These 13 T cell receptor beta chains originate from one sample sequenced in a study of blood T cell repertoires in COVID-19. Repertoires were generated with immunoSEQ multiplex PCR, while TCRdb's copy carries only in-frame clones and drops some. This sample has 310,000 or so clones, with 70% to 90% found just once. Sequenced: PBMCs or T cells enriched from blood (not recorded which). These TCRs come from a woman aged 30 to 39 who had recovered from COVID-19.

The chain recombines TRBV14 with TRBJ1-2, with unresolved D. The germline V gene encodes CDR1 SGHDN and CDR2 FVKESK. This CDR3 spans 13 amino acids. V was shortened by 1 base and J by 7 bases, with 10 bases between the two germline ends. CDR3 DNA: TGTGCCAGCAGCCAAGGACTGAGCACTGGCTACACCTTC. This codes for CASSQGLSTGYTF.

This rearrangement joins TRBV5-1 to TRBJ2-1, with TRBD1 matching over 7 bases. V shed 2 bases, J shed 4 bases, and the junction held 3 bases outside the gene matches. Per germline, CDR1 SGHRS and CDR2 YFSETQ. The CDR3 sequence is 14 residues long. The CDR3 sequence: CASSFGDRYNEQFF. The CDR3 region has the DNA TGCGCCAGCAGCTTTGGGGACAGATACAATGAGCAGTTCTTC. Combining the CDR3 with reference TRBV5-1 and TRBJ2-1 gives the whole variable domain KAGVTQTPRYLIKTRGQQVTLSCSPISGHRSVSWYQQTPGQGLQFLFEYFSETQRNKGNFPGRFSGRQFSNSRSEMNVSTLELGDSALYLCASSFGDRYNEQFFGPGTRLTVL.

V is TRBV5-6 and J is TRBJ2-2; 8 bases match TRBD2. The CDR3 covers 14 residues. The junction had 3 bases not matched to a gene; V was cut back by 1 base and J by 7 bases. Per the germline V gene, CDR1 is SGHDT and CDR2 is YYEEEE. The CDR3 reads CASSLSLAGGELFF. In DNA form, the CDR3 reads TGTGCCAGCAGCTTGTCGCTAGCGGGCGGGGAGCTGTTTTTT.

The CDR3 nucleotides are TGTGCCAGCAGCTCATCAGGGTTGGGCTACGAGCAGTACTTC. Amino acid sequence: CASSSSGLGYEQYF. The chain couples TRBV7-8 to TRBJ2-7; tentative D call: TRBD1 (5 bases). The CDR3 is 14 residues long. V lost 4 bases to trimming and J lost 3 bases, with 13 bases between them. CDR1 and CDR2 from the germline V gene are SGHVS and FQNEAQ.

About this clone: A read error may produce the germline difference seen at one junction end. The chain recombines TRBV7-7 with TRBJ1-2, with 7 bases fitting TRBD1. This CDR3 has 15 residues. Germline-derived CDR1 and CDR2 are SSHAT and FNYEAQ (reference sequence). DNA for the CDR3: TGTGCTAGCAGCTCCAACAGGGGTCCTAACTATGGCTACACCTTC. This gives the protein CASSSNRGPNYGYTF.

The rearrangement joins TRBV19 to TRBJ1-5; 9 bases align to TRBD1. This CDR3 is built from 16 residues. Trimming cost V 5 bases and J 2 bases; bases outside gene matches: 7. The germline gives CDR1 LNHDA, CDR2 SQIVND (reference sequence). The CDR3, as DNA: TGTGCCAGTAGTCTAACAGGGGGCGGCGGCAATCAGCCCCAGCATTTT. Protein product: CASSLTGGGGNQPQHF.

This chain joins TRBV12-3 or TRBV12-4 and TRBJ2-1, with 8 bases aligning to TRBD1. The CDR3 is 13 residues long. With 5 bases clipped from V and 12 bases from J, the junction kept 9 bases outside the gene matches. The CDR3 is CASSIRFTGGQFF. In DNA form, the CDR3 reads TGTGCCAGCAGTATCCGGTTCACAGGGGGGCAGTTCTTC.

The V gene is TRBV6-1, the J gene TRBJ1-2; the D is unclear. From germline, CDR1 is MNHNS and CDR2 SASEGT. The CDR3 has 15 residues. Trimming removed 0 bases at V and 3 bases at J, with 11 bases between. The CDR3 reads CASSEAGGWDYGYTF. CDR3 DNA sequence: TGTGCCAGCAGTGAAGCAGGAGGATGGGACTATGGCTACACCTTC.

Here the CDR3 DNA reads TGCGCCAGCAGCTTGTCTAGCGGGGGGTCCTACGAGCAGTACTTC. Translating it yields CASSLSSGGSYEQYF. This chain links TRBV5-1 with TRBJ2-7; 11 bases line up with TRBD2. The trim removed 1 base at V and 1 base at J, leaving 1 base unmatched. The CDR3 runs to 15 residues. In germline, CDR1 is SGHRS, CDR2 YFSETQ.

This sequence joins TRBV30 and TRBJ2-3; tentatively, D is TRBD1 (6 bases). CDR1 and CDR2 from the germline V gene are GTSNPN and SVGIG (reference sequence). Trimming removed 0 bases at V and 2 bases at J, with 9 bases between. This CDR3 has 14 amino acids. The CDR3 coding sequence is TGTGCCTGGAGTGTCCTGGGGGCCACAGATACGCAGTATTTT. Translation: CAWSVLGATDTQYF.

The chain carries TRBV19 and TRBJ2-7; 10 bases map to TRBD1. V lost 2 bases and J lost 5; bases outside the gene matches: 12. The CDR3 runs to 17 residues. From germline, CDR1 is LNHDA and CDR2 SQIVND (reference sequence). CDR3 residues: CASSINGQGVRLNEQYF. CDR3 DNA: TGTGCCAGTAGTATAAACGGACAGGGGGTAAGGTTGAACGAGCAGTACTTC.

The J gene is TRBJ1-1, the V gene TRBV6-1; tentatively, D is TRBD1 (6 bases). CDR3 length: 15 residues. In germline, CDR1 is MNHNS, CDR2 SASEGT. V was shortened by 0 bases and J by 10 bases, with 18 bases between the two germline ends. CDR3 nucleotide sequence: TGTGCCAGCAGTGAAGCGACAGGCCTCAAACCTGGAGCTTTCTTT. As protein: CASSEATGLKPGAFF.

J is TRBJ2-7 and V is TRBV13; 7 bases align to TRBD1. The CDR3 consists of 13 residues. V shed 5 bases and J 3 bases; nucleotides not matched to a gene: 4. From germline, CDR1 is PRHDT and CDR2 FYEKMQ (reference sequence). The CDR3 sequence is CASSLDRVYEQYF. CDR3 nucleotide sequence: TGTGCCAGCAGCCTTGACAGGGTCTACGAGCAGTACTTC.